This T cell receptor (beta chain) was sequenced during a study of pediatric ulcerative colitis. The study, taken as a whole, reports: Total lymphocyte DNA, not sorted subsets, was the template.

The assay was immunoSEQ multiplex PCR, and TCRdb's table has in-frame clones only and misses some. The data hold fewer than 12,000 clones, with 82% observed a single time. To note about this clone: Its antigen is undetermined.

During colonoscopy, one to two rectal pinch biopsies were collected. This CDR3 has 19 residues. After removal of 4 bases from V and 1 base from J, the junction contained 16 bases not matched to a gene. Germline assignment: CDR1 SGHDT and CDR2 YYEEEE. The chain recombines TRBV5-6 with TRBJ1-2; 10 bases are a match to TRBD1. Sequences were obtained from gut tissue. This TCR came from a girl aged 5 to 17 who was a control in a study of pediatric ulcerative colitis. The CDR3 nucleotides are TGTGCCAGCAGCCCAAGCCAGAAGGGACAGGGGCGGGGTAACTATGGCTACACCTTC. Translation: CASSPSQKGQGRGNYGYTF.